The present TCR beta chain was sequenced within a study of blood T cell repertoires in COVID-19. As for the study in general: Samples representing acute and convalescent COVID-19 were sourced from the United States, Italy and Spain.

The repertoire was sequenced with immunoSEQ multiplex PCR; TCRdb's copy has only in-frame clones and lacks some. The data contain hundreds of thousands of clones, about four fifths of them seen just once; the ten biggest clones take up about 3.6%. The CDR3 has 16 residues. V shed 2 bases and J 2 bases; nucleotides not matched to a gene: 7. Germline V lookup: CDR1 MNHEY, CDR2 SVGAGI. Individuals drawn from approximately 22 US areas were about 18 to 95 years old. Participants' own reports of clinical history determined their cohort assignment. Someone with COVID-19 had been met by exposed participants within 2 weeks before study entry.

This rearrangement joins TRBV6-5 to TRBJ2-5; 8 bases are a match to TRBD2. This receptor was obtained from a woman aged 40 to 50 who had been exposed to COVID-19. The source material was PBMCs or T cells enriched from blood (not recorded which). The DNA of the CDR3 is TGTGCCAGCAGTTACCGGCTAGCGGGTCGACAAGAGACCCAGTACTTC. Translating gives CASSYRLAGRQETQYF.